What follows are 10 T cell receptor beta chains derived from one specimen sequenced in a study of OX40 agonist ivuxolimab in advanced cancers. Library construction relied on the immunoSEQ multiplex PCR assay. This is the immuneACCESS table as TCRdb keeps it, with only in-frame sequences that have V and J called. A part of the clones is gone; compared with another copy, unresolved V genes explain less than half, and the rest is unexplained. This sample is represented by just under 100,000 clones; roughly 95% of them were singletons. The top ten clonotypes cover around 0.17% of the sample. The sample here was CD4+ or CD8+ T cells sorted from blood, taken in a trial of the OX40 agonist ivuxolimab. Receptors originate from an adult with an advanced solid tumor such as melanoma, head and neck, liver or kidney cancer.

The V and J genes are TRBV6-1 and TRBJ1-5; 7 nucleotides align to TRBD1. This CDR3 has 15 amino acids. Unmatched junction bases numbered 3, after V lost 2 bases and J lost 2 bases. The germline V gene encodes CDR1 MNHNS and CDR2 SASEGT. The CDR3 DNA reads TGTGCCAGCAGTGAACGTACAGGGGGCAATCAGCCCCAGCATTTT. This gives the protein CASSERTGGNQPQHF.

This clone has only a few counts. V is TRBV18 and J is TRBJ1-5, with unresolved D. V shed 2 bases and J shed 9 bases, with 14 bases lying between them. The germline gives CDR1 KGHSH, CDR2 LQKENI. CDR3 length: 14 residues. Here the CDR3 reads CASSPMDGHGPQHF. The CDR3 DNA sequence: TGTGCCAGCTCACCAATGGACGGGCACGGGCCCCAGCATTTT.

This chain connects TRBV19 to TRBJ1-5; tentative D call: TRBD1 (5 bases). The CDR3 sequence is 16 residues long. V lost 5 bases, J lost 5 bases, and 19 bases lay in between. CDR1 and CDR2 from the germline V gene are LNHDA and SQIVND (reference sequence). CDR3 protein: CASSRRESGRDQPQHF. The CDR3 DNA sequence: TGTGCCAGTAGTCGACGGGAGTCAGGGAGGGATCAGCCCCAGCATTTT.

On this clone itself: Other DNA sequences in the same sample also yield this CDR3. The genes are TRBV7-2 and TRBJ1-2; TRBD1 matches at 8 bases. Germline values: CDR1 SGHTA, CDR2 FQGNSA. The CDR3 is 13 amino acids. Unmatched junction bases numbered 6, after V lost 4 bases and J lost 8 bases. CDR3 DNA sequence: TGTGCCAGCAGCTCAGACAGGGGAGGGGGCTACACCTTC. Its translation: CASSSDRGGGYTF.

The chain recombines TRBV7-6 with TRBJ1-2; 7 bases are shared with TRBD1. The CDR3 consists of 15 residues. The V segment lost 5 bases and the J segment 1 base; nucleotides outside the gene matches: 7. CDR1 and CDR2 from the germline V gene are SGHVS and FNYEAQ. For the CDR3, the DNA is TGTGCCAGCAGCCCTGGGACAGTACTTAACTATGGCTACACCTTC. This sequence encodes CASSPGTVLNYGYTF.

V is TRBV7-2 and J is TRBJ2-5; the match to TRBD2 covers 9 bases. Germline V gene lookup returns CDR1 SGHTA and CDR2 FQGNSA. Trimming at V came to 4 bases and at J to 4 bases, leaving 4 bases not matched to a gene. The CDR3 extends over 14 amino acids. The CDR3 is CASSSGSGGETQYF. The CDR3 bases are TGTGCCAGCAGCTCCGGTAGCGGGGGAGAGACCCAGTACTTC.

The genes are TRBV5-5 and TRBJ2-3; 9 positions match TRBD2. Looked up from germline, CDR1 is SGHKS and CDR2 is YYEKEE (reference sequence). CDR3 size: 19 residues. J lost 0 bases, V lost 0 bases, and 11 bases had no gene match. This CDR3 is CASSLGPRLAATSTDTQYF. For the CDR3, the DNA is TGTGCCAGCAGCTTGGGCCCCCGACTAGCGGCTACTAGCACAGATACGCAGTATTTT.

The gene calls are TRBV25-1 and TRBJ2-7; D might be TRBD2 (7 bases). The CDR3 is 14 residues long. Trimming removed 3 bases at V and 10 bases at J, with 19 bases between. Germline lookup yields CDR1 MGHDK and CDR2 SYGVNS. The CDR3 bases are TGTGCCAGCAGTGAGTTCCGGTGGGCGGGGGCACAGTACTTC. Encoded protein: CASSEFRWAGAQYF.

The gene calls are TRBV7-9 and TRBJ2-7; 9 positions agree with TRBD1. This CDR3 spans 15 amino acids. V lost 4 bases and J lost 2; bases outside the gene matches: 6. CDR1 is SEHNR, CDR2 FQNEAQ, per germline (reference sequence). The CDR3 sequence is CASSSPGQGTYEQYF. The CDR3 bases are TGTGCCAGCAGCTCCCCCGGACAGGGGACCTACGAGCAGTACTTC.

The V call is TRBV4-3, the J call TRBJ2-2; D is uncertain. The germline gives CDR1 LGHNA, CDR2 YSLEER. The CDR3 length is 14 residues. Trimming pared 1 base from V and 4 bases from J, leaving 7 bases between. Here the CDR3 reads CASSQVWRTGELFF. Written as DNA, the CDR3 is TGCGCCAGCAGCCAAGTTTGGCGCACCGGGGAGCTGTTTTTT.